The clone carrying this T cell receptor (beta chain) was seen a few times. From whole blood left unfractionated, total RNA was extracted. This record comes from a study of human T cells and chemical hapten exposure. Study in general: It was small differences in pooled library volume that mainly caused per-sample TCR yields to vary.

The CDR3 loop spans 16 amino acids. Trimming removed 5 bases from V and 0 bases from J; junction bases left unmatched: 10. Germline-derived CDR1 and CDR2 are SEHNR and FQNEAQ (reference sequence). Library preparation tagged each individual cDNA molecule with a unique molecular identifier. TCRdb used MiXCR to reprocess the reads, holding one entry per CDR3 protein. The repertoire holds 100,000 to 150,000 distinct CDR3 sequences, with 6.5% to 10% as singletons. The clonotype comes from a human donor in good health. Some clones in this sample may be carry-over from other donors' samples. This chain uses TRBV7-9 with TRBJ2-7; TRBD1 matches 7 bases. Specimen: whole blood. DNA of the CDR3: TGTGCCAGCAGCCCCCCCACAGGGGCCCGCTCCTACGAGCAGTACTTC. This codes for CASSPPTGARSYEQYF.